This T cell receptor (beta chain) was recorded in a study of CD8 T cells in ankylosing spondylitis. Study-wide findings and caveats: One TCR beta motif, made up of about 8 highly homologous variants, appeared characteristic of ankylosing spondylitis blood. Disease-linked clones bore a CD8+ phenotype and were relatively rare in peripheral blood. Disease-linked clones reportedly showed significant enrichment in matched ankylosing spondylitis synovial fluid. Past studies reported some motif variants in reactive arthritis synovial fluid and blood.

Construction of TCR beta libraries was performed using quantitative 5'-RACE with molecular barcodes. TCRdb ran MiXCR on the 5' RACE reads and lists one entry per CDR3 protein. The sample lists roughly 670,000 distinct CDR3 sequences, 19% occurring once. In germline, CDR1 is DFQATT, CDR2 SNEGSKA (reference sequence). The trim removed 3 bases at V and 3 bases at J, leaving 13 bases unmatched. The CDR3 totals 16 residues. Note on this clonotype: Antigen unknown.

This sequence was found in a male donor with ankylosing spondylitis. V gene TRBV20-1 combines with J gene TRBJ1-1, with TRBD1 matching 7 bases. The specimen sequenced was blood, either unsorted or a sorted T cell fraction (not recorded which). The CDR3 DNA reads TGCAGTGCTAGCGTTAAACCCAGGGGGAAGGACACTGAAGCTTTCTTT. Its protein is CSASVKPRGKDTEAFF.